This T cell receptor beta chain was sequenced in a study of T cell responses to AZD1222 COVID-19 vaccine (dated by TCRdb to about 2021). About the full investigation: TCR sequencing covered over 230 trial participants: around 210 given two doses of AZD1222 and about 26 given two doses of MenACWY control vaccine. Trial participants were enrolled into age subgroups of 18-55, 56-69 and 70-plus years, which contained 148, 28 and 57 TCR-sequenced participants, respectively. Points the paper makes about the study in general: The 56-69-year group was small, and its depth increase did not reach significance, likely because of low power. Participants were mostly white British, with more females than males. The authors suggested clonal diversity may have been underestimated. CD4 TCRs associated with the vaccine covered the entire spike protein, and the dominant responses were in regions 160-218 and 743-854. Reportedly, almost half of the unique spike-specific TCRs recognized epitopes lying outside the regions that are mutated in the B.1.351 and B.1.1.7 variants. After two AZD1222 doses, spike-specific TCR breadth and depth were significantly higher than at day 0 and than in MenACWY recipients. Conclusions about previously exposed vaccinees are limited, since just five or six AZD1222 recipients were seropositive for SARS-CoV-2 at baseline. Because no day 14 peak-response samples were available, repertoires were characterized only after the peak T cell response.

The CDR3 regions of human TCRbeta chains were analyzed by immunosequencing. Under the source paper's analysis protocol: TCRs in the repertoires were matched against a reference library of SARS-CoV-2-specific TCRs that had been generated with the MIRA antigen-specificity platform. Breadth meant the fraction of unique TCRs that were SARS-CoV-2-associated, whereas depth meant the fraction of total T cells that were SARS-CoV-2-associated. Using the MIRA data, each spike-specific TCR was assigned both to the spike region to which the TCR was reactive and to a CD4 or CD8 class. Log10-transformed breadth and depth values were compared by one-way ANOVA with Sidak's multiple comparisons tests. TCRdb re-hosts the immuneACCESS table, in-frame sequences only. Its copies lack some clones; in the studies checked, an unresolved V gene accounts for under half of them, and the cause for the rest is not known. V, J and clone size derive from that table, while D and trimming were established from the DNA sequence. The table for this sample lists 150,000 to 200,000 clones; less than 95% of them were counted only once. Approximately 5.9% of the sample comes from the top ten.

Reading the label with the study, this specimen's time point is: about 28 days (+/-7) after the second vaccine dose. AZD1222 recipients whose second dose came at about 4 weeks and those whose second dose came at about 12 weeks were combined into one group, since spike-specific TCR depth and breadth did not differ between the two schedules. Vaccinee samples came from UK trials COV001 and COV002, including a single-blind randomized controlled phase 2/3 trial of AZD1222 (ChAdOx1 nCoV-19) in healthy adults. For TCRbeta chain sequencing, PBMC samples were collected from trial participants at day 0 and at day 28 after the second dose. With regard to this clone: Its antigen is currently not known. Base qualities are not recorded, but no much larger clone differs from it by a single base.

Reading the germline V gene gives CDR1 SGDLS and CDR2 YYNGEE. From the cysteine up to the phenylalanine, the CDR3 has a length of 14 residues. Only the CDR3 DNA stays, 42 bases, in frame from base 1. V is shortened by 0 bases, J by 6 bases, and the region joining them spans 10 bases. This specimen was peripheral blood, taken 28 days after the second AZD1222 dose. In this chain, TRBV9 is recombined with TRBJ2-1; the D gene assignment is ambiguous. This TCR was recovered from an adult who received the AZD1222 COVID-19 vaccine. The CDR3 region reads CASSVAAGFNEQFF. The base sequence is TGTGCCAGCAGCGTAGCGGCAGGTTTCAATGAGCAGTTCTTC.